The present T cell receptor (beta chain) was sequenced within a study of shared clonotypes between healthy human individuals (dated by TCRdb to the early 2020s). Regarding the research as a whole: Two women and three men aged 18 to 49 years were included in the cohort. Per donor, three plates each were used for CD4 naive and CD4 memory, two for CD8 naive, and one for CD8 memory. The study deeply sequenced blood TCR repertoires of about five healthy adults to estimate repertoire size and the extent of clonotype sharing between individuals. Leukapheresis yielded between about 0.9 and 9 billion PBMCs per donor. Different laboratories and diverse techniques were used to prepare libraries and sequence TCR repertoires, to increase sequencing depth and limit assay-specific biases. Study-wide findings and limitations: Rarefaction of sorted-subset datasets indicated incomplete sequencing despite the large sequencing depth. About 5% of naive CD4, roughly 3.6% of naive CD8, roughly 2.4% of memory CD4, and approximately 0.39% of memory CD8 clonotypes were shared across several donors. Pairwise subsampling indicated that sequencing depth was expected to affect the degree of clonotype sharing among donors. Naive subsets generally had larger estimated clonotype richness than memory subsets. Sampling was limited to blood, and TCR repertoires in tissue likely differ from TCR repertoires in blood. Clonotypes shared by all four sorted-subset donors showed higher generation probabilities than non-shared clonotypes. The small number of donors limited the genetic and exposure-history diversity represented.

Remarks on this clone: The antigen it recognizes is unknown. Base qualities are not at hand, and no much larger clone is one base apart.

Using the deep immunoSEQ assay, multiplex PCR amplified TCR CDR3 regions from genomic DNA. For each cell subset, the extracted genomic DNA was distributed evenly across all wells of several immunoSEQ 96-well plates, and each plate served as one replicate. For sorted subsets, each replicate PCR was loaded with approximately 0.2 ug genomic DNA, equivalent to approximately 33,000 T cell genomes. Purified libraries were measured with a Qubit 3.0 fluorometer, size-checked on a Bioanalyzer 2100, and measured again with the KAPA Library Quantification kit. Each immunoSEQ 96-well plate was sequenced on its own single-read 150-cycle Illumina NextSeq 550 flow cell. The paper's processing steps were these. Because the immunoSEQ output held only junctional sequences and lacked quality scores, the filtering could not match the filtering applied to full-length reads. To assign V/J genes and CDR3, sequences were annotated against IMGT germline references using PyIR, a Python wrapper for IgBLAST v1.9. Reads were removed for weak V/J assignments (E-value above 1e-6), missing CDR3, stop codons, out-of-frame junctions, or ambiguous translated residues. A V3J clonotype was defined by an identical inferred V gene, J gene, and CDR3 amino acid sequence. To compute the percentage overlap between repertoires, the number of shared unique clonotypes was divided by the size of the smaller repertoire. Three approaches were used to assess repertoire richness: RTK rarefaction, the Chao1 estimator, and Recon v2.1 estimates of unobserved clonotypes. Generation probabilities for all TCRbeta clonotypes obtained by the gDNA method from several donors were computed using OLGA. Sourced from immuneACCESS, this table was stored by TCRdb with only in-frame sequences that have V and J called. A share of the clones is absent; for the studies checked, an unresolved V gene accounts for under half, and the remainder has no known explanation. V, J and clone size reflect that table, while D and trimming were determined from the DNA. Within this sample are about 600,000 clones, with roughly 98% of them counted one time only. 0.3% of the sample rests with the top ten.

CD8 naive samples consisted of CD45RO-negative cells that were positively selected for CCR7, yielding a CD45RA+CCR7+ population without TemRA cells. The donors were healthy, HIV-negative adults with no recently reported acute infections or vaccinations. Only Caucasian adults living in Nashville, Tennessee, USA were represented among the donors. Blood was collected by leukapheresis, and PBMCs were isolated by Ficoll-Histopaque density gradient centrifugation and then cryopreserved in liquid nitrogen vapor phase. Analytical flow cytometry was used to check the purity and quantity of each magnetically sorted T cell population. From each sorted fraction, genomic DNA was isolated and quantified by UV absorbance on a Nanodrop 2000c. The CDR3 numbers 16 residues from cysteine through phenylalanine. Only CDR3 DNA remains: 48 bases, in frame from the first base. As encoded in the germline V gene, CDR1 is SGDLS while CDR2 is YYNGEE. V trim: 0 bases; J trim: 3 bases; unmatched bases: 6.

Here the chain combines TRBV9 and TRBJ2-5; 9 bases in the middle match TRBD2. The receptor was derived from a young man in good health. The sequenced material came from naive CD8+ T cells sorted from blood. Interpreted using the paper, the cell subset or site label stands for: CD45RA+CCR7+. The DNA sequence follows: TGTGCCAGCAGCGTAGGTAACAGACTAGCGGAAGAGACCCAGTACTTC. It codes for CASSVGNRLAEETQYF.